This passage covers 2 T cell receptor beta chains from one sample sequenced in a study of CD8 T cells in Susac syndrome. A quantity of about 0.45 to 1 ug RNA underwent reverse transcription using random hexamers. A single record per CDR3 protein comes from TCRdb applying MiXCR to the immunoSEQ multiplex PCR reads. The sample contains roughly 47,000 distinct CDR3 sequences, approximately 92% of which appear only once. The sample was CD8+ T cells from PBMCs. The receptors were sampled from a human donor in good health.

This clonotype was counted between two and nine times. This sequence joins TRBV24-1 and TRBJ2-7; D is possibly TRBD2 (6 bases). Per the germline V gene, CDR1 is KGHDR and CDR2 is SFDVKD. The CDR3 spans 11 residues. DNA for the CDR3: TGTACCGTCGGGGGAGGAGGCGAGCAGTACTTC. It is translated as CTVGGGGEQYF.

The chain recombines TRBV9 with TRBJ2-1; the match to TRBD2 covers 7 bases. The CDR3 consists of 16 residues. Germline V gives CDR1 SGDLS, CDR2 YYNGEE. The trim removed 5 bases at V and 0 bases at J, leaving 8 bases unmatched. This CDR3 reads CASSPVGGSSYNEQFF. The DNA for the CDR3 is TGTGCCAGCAGTCCTGTTGGCGGGAGCTCCTACAATGAGCAGTTCTTC.